One T cell receptor beta chain is described in this entry. The CDR3 covers 15 residues. The junction had 5 bases not matched to a gene; V was cut back by 0 bases and J by 5 bases. CDR1 is LGHNA, CDR2 YSLEER, per germline. The source of the sample is a study of blood T cells in healthy people across ages. A second PCR of 7 to 11 cycles used a sample-barcoded 5' primer and a J-beta primer mix. A 12-random-nucleotide template-switch adaptor tagged each cDNA molecule. MiXCR was run by TCRdb on the 5' RACE reads, yielding one entry per CDR3 protein. This table has hundreds of thousands of distinct CDR3 sequences, about 37% appearing once.

The sequenced sample was blood. The J gene is TRBJ2-7, the V gene TRBV4-3; 9 nucleotides agree with TRBD1. The receptor was derived from a young man in good health. The CDR3 is CASSQEGTGYNEQYF. The CDR3 DNA reads TGCGCCAGCAGCCAAGAAGGGACAGGGTATAACGAGCAGTACTTC.